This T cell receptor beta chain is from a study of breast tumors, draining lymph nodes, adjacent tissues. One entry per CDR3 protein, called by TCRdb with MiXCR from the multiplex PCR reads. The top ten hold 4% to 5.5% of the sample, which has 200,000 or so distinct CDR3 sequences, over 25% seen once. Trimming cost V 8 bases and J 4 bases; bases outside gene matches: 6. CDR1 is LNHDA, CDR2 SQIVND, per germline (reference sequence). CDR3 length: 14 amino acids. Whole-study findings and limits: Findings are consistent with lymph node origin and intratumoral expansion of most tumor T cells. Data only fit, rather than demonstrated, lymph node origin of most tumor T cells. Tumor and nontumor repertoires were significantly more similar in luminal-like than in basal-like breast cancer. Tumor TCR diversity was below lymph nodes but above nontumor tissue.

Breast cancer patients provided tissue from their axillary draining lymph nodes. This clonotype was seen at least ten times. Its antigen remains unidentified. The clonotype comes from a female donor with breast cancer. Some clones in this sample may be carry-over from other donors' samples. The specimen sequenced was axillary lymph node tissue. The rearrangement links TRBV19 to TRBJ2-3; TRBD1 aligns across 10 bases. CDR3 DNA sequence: TGTGCCAGTCCAGACAGGGGGCAGCCAGATACGCAGTATTTT. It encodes CASPDRGQPDTQYF.